The 16 T cell receptor beta chains given below trace back to one sample, sequenced in a study of molecular identifiers for immune sequencing clone quantification. TCRdb redid the calling of the PCR reads with MiXCR, one entry per CDR3 protein. The sample shows about 320,000 distinct CDR3 sequences, about a fifth of them seen only once. The specimen sequenced was naive CD8+ T cells from blood, with Jurkat cell RNA spiked in. Stated subset: FACS-sorted CD8+CD4-CCR7+CD45RA+ naive T cells. The receptor source for this set is a human donor in good health. Some libraries in this study had Jurkat cell RNA spiked in.

For this clonotype: One junction end does not reproduce the germline sequence, and a read error may be involved. This chain links TRBV6-5 with TRBJ1-1; 7 nucleotides line up with TRBD1. In germline, CDR1 is MNHEY, CDR2 SVGAGI. This CDR3 spans 13 amino acids. For the CDR3, the DNA is TGTGCCAGCAGAGCAGGGGGAGGGACTGGAGCTTTCTTT. It yields the protein CASRAGGGTGAFF.

In its sample, this clonotype was seen many times. The chain joins TRBV11-3 to TRBJ2-3; D is possibly TRBD1 or TRBD2 (5 bases each). CDR1 is SGHNT and CDR2 is YENEEA in the germline V gene. The CDR3 contains 15 residues. V was trimmed by 3 bases and J by 4 bases, leaving 14 bases between them. CDR3 in amino acids: CASSFRGRIADTQYF. The CDR3 DNA is TGTGCCAGCAGCTTCCGGGGACGCATCGCAGATACGCAGTATTTT.

Remarks on this clonotype: One end of the junction varies from germline; a read error may be responsible. The chain employs TRBV25-1 and TRBJ2-1, with D possibly being TRBD2 (6 bases). Germline V gene sequence: CDR1 MGHDK, CDR2 SYGVNS. The CDR3 consists of 19 residues. CDR3 sequence: CASGEIKWGGTGEYNEQFF. The CDR3 region has the DNA TGTGCCAGCGGTGAAATTAAGTGGGGAGGAACCGGGGAATACAATGAGCAGTTCTTC.

Many counts were recorded for this clonotype. V gene TRBV4-1 combines with J gene TRBJ1-1, with D hard to call. In germline, CDR1 is MGHRA, CDR2 YSYEKL. This CDR3 contains 14 residues. Trimming cost V 1 base and J 4 bases, with 10 bases left between them. In DNA, the CDR3 is TGCGCCAGCAGCCAAGGGCTCTTTGGCACTGAAGCTTTCTTT. Translating gives CASSQGLFGTEAFF.

This clonotype was recorded many times. The chain employs TRBV5-1 and TRBJ2-3; D is ambiguous. Germline CDR1 reads SGHRS; CDR2 reads YFSETQ. V was clipped by 4 bases and J by 3 bases, with 18 bases between them. The CDR3 contains 16 residues. The chain's CDR3 is CASSDLDGSRTDTQYF. The CDR3 bases are TGCGCCAGCAGCGACTTGGACGGGTCGAGGACAGATACGCAGTATTTT.

A note on this clonotype: A read error may explain this, as a much larger clone is one base away. The J gene is TRBJ1-1, the V gene TRBV27; D might be TRBD1 (5 bases). V lost 8 bases to trimming and J lost 4 bases, with 11 bases between them. This CDR3 region has 12 residues. Germline V gives CDR1 MNHEY, CDR2 SMNVEV (reference sequence). In nucleotides, the CDR3 is TGTGCCAGCGGAAGGGGCATCACTGAAGCTTTCTTT. It is translated as CASGRGITEAFF.

Concerning this clonotype: This may be a read error, as it is one base from a much larger clone. The rearrangement uses TRBV6-5 and TRBJ1-2, with TRBD1 identical over 9 bases. V was clipped by 4 bases and J by 8 bases; unmatched bases: 8. CDR3 size: 14 residues. Germline CDR1 MNHEY, CDR2 SVGAGI. DNA for the CDR3: TGTGCCAGCAGTTGCCAGGGGACAGGGAGAGGCTACACCTTC. Translation: CASSCQGTGRGYTF.

This clonotype was counted between two and nine times. This rearrangement joins TRBV20-1 to TRBJ1-1; D is perhaps TRBD1 (6 bases). CDR1 is DFQATT and CDR2 is SNEGSKA in the germline V gene (reference sequence). V lost 4 bases, J lost 6 bases, and 18 bases lay in between. The CDR3 consists of 14 residues. This CDR3 is CSATRYRATPEAFF. DNA of the CDR3: TGCAGTGCTACAAGATACAGGGCGACCCCTGAAGCTTTCTTT.

In its sample, this clonotype was seen many times. The J gene is TRBJ2-5, the V gene TRBV12-3 or TRBV12-4; D ambiguous. The V end lost 0 bases, the J end lost 1 base, and 6 bases lay between the germline ends. The CDR3 is 14 amino acids. The CDR3 reads CASSLADFQETQYF. The CDR3 DNA is TGTGCCAGCAGTTTAGCGGATTTCCAAGAGACCCAGTACTTC.

The table lists this clonotype with a few counts. The chain joins TRBV4-3 to TRBJ2-3, with 12 bases matching TRBD2. CDR1 is LGHNA, CDR2 YSLEER, per germline. The CDR3 runs to 17 residues. V gave up 4 bases and J gave up 3 bases; unmatched junction bases: 8. The CDR3 reads CASSPGASGRETDTQYF. The CDR3, as DNA: TGCGCCAGCAGCCCCGGGGCTAGCGGGAGGGAAACAGATACGCAGTATTTT.

This clonotype was detected many times. The genes are TRBV30 and TRBJ1-1, with no clear D. Per germline, CDR1 GTSNPN and CDR2 SVGIG (reference sequence). The CDR3 contains 11 residues. The ends were cut back, 2 bases at V and 5 bases at J, with 6 bases in the middle. The CDR3 sequence is CAWSTRTEAFF. DNA for the CDR3: TGTGCCTGGAGTACTAGGACTGAAGCTTTCTTT.

This clonotype was detected many times. This sequence joins TRBV7-6 and TRBJ1-1; possible D gene TRBD1, 5 bases. In germline, CDR1 is SGHVS, CDR2 FNYEAQ. The CDR3 totals 16 residues. Trimming took off 1 base at V and 1 base at J, with 13 bases between the two ends. The CDR3 reads CASSLGFGTANTEAFF. CDR3 nucleotide sequence: TGTGCCAGCAGCTTAGGGTTCGGGACCGCGAACACTGAAGCTTTCTTT.

Worth noting for this clonotype: This could be a read error, since a much larger clone is one nucleotide away. This rearrangement joins TRBV27 to TRBJ1-2; possibly TRBD1 for D (5 bases). Germline CDR1 and CDR2: MNHEY and SMNVEV (reference sequence). V was pared by 0 bases and J by 6 bases, with 11 bases between. This CDR3 is 14 amino acids long. In DNA form, the CDR3 reads TGTGCCAGCAGTTTATCGGTAGGGGTGAATGGCTACACCTTC. Protein: CASSLSVGVNGYTF.

On this clonotype: This may come from a read error, since a much larger clone is one base off. The CDR3 does not close with the conserved phenylalanine or tryptophan, likely indicating a read error. The V gene is TRBV6-5, the J gene TRBJ2-3; possible D gene TRBD2, 5 bases. This CDR3 has 14 residues. With 6 bases removed from V and 3 bases from J, the gap between germline ends came to 13 bases. The germline CDR1 and CDR2 sequences are MNHEY and SVGAGI. As DNA, the CDR3 is TGTGCCAGCAGCCCAGGCGGGTATACAGATACGCAGTATTCT. Its protein is CASSPGGYTDTQYS.

The chain uses TRBV27 and TRBJ2-3, with TRBD1 matching 8 bases. The CDR3 is made up of 17 amino acids. Germline V gene sequence: CDR1 MNHEY, CDR2 SMNVEV (reference sequence). V was pared by 6 bases and J by 0 bases, with 11 bases of the junction left unmatched. The CDR3: CASSWTGNRASTDTQYF. Written as DNA, the CDR3 is TGTGCCAGCAGCTGGACAGGGAATCGTGCTAGCACAGATACGCAGTATTTT.

As to this clonotype: A much bigger clone sits one base away, suggesting this may be a read error. The CDR3, as DNA: TGTGCCAGCAGGTCGGGACAGGGGATGACTAACACTGAAGCTTCCTTT. Protein product: CASRSGQGMTNTEASF. The J gene is TRBJ1-1, the V gene TRBV6-1; 10 bases line up with TRBD1. Germline V gene lookup returns CDR1 MNHNS and CDR2 SASEGT. The CDR3 contains 16 residues.